A selection of T cell receptor beta chains follows, all from one sample in a study of cytomegalovirus exposure and HLA in healthy donors. Profiling relied on immunoSEQ multiplex PCR, and the TCRdb table lists in-frame clones only, not all of them. The sample contains approximately 150,000 clones, more than 70% of which appear only once. Sequenced material: PBMCs. The receptors stem from a man aged 25-45 years in good health and CMV-seropositive. Each CDR3 is given with its conserved first and last residue. D genes are given only for firm matches. Expanded clones get a size class; other rows say once, few or many, or leave the size out.

-	TRBV19	TRBJ1-1	TRBD1	TGTGCCAGTAGTACCGGACAGGTTAACACTGAAGCTTTCTTT	CASSTGQVNTEAFF
-	TRBV19	TRBJ2-7	-	TGTGCCAGTAGTATTGTCGTGGGGAGCTCCTACGAGCAGTACTTC	CASSIVVGSSYEQYF
few	TRBV6-1	TRBJ1-2	-	TGTGCCAGCAGCCGGACAGCCGGTCACTATGGCTACACCTTC	CASSRTAGHYGYTF
-	TRBV19	TRBJ2-1	TRBD2	TGTGCCAGTACCCCAGTAGGGAGGGGTGAGCAGTTCTTC	CASTPVGRGEQFF
-	TRBV28	TRBJ2-3	-	TGTGCCAGCAGTCGGTCTGCAACAGATACGCAGTATTTT	CASSRSATDTQYF
-	TRBV15	TRBJ1-5	-	TGTGCCACCCAGTTCGGGGTTACTCAGCCCCAGCATTTT	CATQFGVTQPQHF
-	TRBV7-9	TRBJ2-7	TRBD2	TGTGCCAGCAGCCCGCTAGGGACTAGCGGGACAACCTACGAGCAGTACTTC	CASSPLGTSGTTYEQYF
-	TRBV9	TRBJ1-1	-	TGTGCCAGCAGCGTAGTTAGTTACACTGAAGCTTTCTTT	CASSVVSYTEAFF
-	TRBV6-6	TRBJ2-7	-	TGTGCCAGCAGTTACGGCGAGGGAGGAGAGCAGTACTTC	CASSYGEGGEQYF
-	TRBV5-4	TRBJ2-7	TRBD2	TGTGCCAGCAGCTTGGTTTTAGCGGGGAGTGAGCAGTACTTC	CASSLVLAGSEQYF
-	TRBV29-1	TRBJ1-2	-	TGCAGCGTTGACAGAGCGAGCTATGGCTACACCTTC	CSVDRASYGYTF
-	TRBV15	TRBJ2-5	-	TGTGCCACCAGCAGAGATGGCGGACAAGAGACCCAGTACTTC	CATSRDGGQETQYF
-	TRBV12-5	TRBJ1-2	-	TGTGCTAGTGGTTTGGGCGACAGCTTCTATGGCTACACCTTC	CASGLGDSFYGYTF
-	TRBV9	TRBJ2-1	TRBD1	TGTGCCAGCAGCGCCCCGACAGGGGGCATGAATGAGCAGTTCTTC	CASSAPTGGMNEQFF
-	TRBV7-3	TRBJ2-2	TRBD1	TGTGCCAGCAGCCCGGACAGGGTGGTCAGCGGGGAGCTGTTTTTT	CASSPDRVVSGELFF
-	TRBV6-7	TRBJ1-1	-	TGTGCCAGCAGGGCAACAACAGGGTTGAACACTGAAGCTTTCTTT	CASRATTGLNTEAFF
-	TRBV2	TRBJ2-7	-	TGTGCCAGCAGCCGCGGACTCTACGAGCAGTACTTC	CASSRGLYEQYF
-	TRBV9	TRBJ2-5	TRBD2	TGTGCCAGCAGCGCCTCGGCTAGCGGACAAGAGACCCAGTACTTC	CASSASASGQETQYF
-	TRBV9	TRBJ2-1	TRBD1	TGTGCCAGCAGCGTACAGGGGGCGAGGGAGCAGTTCTTC	CASSVQGAREQFF
-	TRBV15	TRBJ2-5	TRBD2	TGTGCCACCAGCAGAGATACTAGCGGCGAGACCCAGTACTTC	CATSRDTSGETQYF
few	TRBV20-1	TRBJ1-2	TRBD1	TGCAGTGCCTCAGGGGGAGGCTACACCTTC	CSASGGGYTF
-	TRBV5-5	TRBJ1-3	-	TGTGCCAGCAGCTTGATTCGGAGCTCTGGAAACACCATATATTTT	CASSLIRSSGNTIYF
-	TRBV9	TRBJ1-3	-	TGTGCCAGCAGCGTAACCCAGATCCCGGGAAACACCATATATTTT	CASSVTQIPGNTIYF
once	TRBV4-3	TRBJ2-1	TRBD2	TGCGCCAGCAGCCAAGATCCCGGGGTCATACGGGGGGGCAATGAGCAGTTCTTC	CASSQDPGVIRGGNEQFF
-	TRBV9	TRBJ2-4	TRBD1	TGTGCCAGCAGTACGGGACCTCCCCAGGGGGCAGCCAAAAACATTCAGTACTTC	CASSTGPPQGAAKNIQYF
-	TRBV7-6	TRBJ2-7	TRBD1	TGTGCCAGCAGCTTGGATCCCGGGACAGCGAGCTACGAGCAGTACTTC	CASSLDPGTASYEQYF
-	TRBV5-4	TRBJ2-5	TRBD2	TGTGCCAGCAGCGCCGGACTAGCGGAAGAGACCCAGTACTTC	CASSAGLAEETQYF
-	TRBV28	TRBJ2-7	TRBD2	TGTGCCAGCACCGTCCGGCGCGGGGGTGGCGAGCAGTACTTC	CASTVRRGGGEQYF
-	TRBV7-2	TRBJ2-1	-	TGTGCCAGCAGCCCATATAGTGTTAATGAGCAGTTCTTC	CASSPYSVNEQFF
few	TRBV11-2	TRBJ2-7	-	TGTGCCAGCAGCTTAGGTTGGGGCCCCGCGGGGGAGCAGTACTTC	CASSLGWGPAGEQYF
-	TRBV6-5	TRBJ1-1	-	TGTGCCAGCAGTTACTCGAGAGTGAACACTGAAGCTTTCTTT	CASSYSRVNTEAFF
-	TRBV18	TRBJ1-1	TRBD1	TGTGCCAGCTCACCACGGGCAGGGGGCGATGGCACTGAAGCTTTCTTT	CASSPRAGGDGTEAFF
once	TRBV7-6	TRBJ2-5	-	TGTGCCAGCAGCCTAGGGATTCGGGCGGGACAGTGGTACCAAGAGACCCAGTACTTC	CASSLGIRAGQWYQETQYF
-	TRBV9	TRBJ1-1	-	TGTGCCAGCAGCCTCAAGAACGGGAACACTGAAGCTTTCTTT	CASSLKNGNTEAFF
few	TRBV28	TRBJ2-1	TRBD2	TGTGCCAGCAGCCGTAGCGGGGGGCACGATGAGCAGTTCTTC	CASSRSGGHDEQFF
once	TRBV5-8	TRBJ2-1	-	TGTGCCAGCAGCTTGGGCAGGGGGACTTACAATGAGCAGTTCTTC	CASSLGRGTYNEQFF
once	TRBV27	TRBJ2-1	-	TGTGCCAGCAGCCTGACTCACAATGAGCAGTTCTTC	CASSLTHNEQFF
-	TRBV10-3	TRBJ2-3	-	TGTGCCATCAGTGAGTCCGGGGGACCCACAGATACGCAGTATTTT	CAISESGGPTDTQYF
-	TRBV9	TRBJ1-2	-	TGTGCCAGCAGCACCTTGCCGGGGGGTGTTGGCTATGGCTACACCTTC	CASSTLPGGVGYGYTF
-	TRBV7-9	TRBJ1-6	-	TGTGCCAGCAGCCGGGGGGATGACGGTTCAGGTTTGGTCCACTTT	CASSRGDDGSGLVHF
-	TRBV2	TRBJ1-5	TRBD1	TGTGCCAGCAGTGATGGCATTAGGACAGGAGTGTGGAACACAGGTCAGCCCCAGCATTTT	CASSDGIRTGVWNTGQPQHF
-	TRBV9	TRBJ2-1	-	TGTGCCAGCAGCGTATTTCCTCCGGGAACCGCTGGTGAGCAGTTCTTC	CASSVFPPGTAGEQFF
once	TRBV7-3	TRBJ2-2	-	TGTGCCAGCAGCCTGACAGGTACCGGGGAGCTGTTTTTT	CASSLTGTGELFF
-	TRBV6-1	TRBJ2-1	TRBD2	TGTGCCAGCTACAAACACGGGGGGAATGAGCAGTTCTTC	CASYKHGGNEQFF
-	TRBV9	TRBJ2-1	TRBD2	TGTGCCAGCAGCGTAGTCCCTGGCGGGGGGTACGATGAGCAGTTCTTC	CASSVVPGGGYDEQFF
-	TRBV29-1	TRBJ2-7	TRBD2	TGCAGCGTATTAGCGGGAGGGTACTCCTACGAGCAGTACTTC	CSVLAGGYSYEQYF
-	TRBV7-6	TRBJ2-6	TRBD1	TGTGCCAGCAGCCGACGACAGGGGGCCCTCTCTGGGGCCAACGTCCTGACTTTC	CASSRRQGALSGANVLTF
once	TRBV9	TRBJ1-5	-	TGTGCCAGCAGCGTAGTGGGGCAGGGTCAGCCCCAGCATTTT	CASSVVGQGQPQHF
-	TRBV28	TRBJ1-2	-	TGTGCCAGCACCCCCGGGGGGAGCCAGTATGGCTACACCTTC	CASTPGGSQYGYTF
-	TRBV29-1	TRBJ1-2	TRBD1	TGCAGCGTTTTAACCGGGACAGGGGGAGGCTACACCTTC	CSVLTGTGGGYTF
few	TRBV7-3	TRBJ2-1	-	TGTGCCAGCAGCTTAACAGGCTCAAGCGCGAGTGCCTACAATGAGCAGTTCTTC	CASSLTGSSASAYNEQFF